The clone carrying this T cell receptor (beta chain) was recorded at least ten times. This sample was included in a study of identical twins. TCRdb re-derived calls from the 5' RACE reads in MiXCR, one entry per CDR3 protein. The sample gives about 150,000 distinct CDR3 sequences, roughly 3.3% of which show up once; more than 7% is in the top ten. The sample taken for sequencing was memory T cells sorted from blood. This sequence was found in a man aged 18-30 years in good health.

CDR3 sequence reads: CASSYRGQGETQYF. As DNA, the CDR3 is TGTGCCAGCAGCTACCGGGGACAAGGGGAGACCCAGTACTTC. The chain joins TRBV7-6 to TRBJ2-5, with D perhaps matching TRBD1 (6 bases). CDR3 length: 14 amino acids. CDR1 and CDR2 from the germline V gene are SGHVS and FNYEAQ. V lost 4 bases, J lost 5 bases, and 14 bases lay in between.